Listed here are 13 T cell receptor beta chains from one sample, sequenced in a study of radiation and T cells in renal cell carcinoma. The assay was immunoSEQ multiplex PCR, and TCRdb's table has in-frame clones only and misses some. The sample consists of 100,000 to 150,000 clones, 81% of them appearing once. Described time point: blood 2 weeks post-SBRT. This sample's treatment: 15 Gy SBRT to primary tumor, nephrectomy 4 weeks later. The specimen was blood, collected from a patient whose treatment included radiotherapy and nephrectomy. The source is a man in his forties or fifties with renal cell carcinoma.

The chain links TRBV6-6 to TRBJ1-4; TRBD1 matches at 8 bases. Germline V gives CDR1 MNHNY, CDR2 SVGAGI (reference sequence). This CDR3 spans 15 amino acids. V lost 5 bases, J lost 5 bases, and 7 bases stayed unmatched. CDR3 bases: TGTGCCAGCAGTAAAGAGACAGGGGAGAATGAAAAACTGTTTTTT. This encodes CASSKETGENEKLFF.

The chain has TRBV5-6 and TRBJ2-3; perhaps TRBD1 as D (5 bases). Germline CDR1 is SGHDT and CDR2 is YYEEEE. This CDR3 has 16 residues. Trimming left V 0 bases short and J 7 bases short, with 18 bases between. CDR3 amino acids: CASSLDLYRNFNTQYF. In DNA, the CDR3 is TGTGCCAGCAGCTTGGACCTCTACAGGAATTTTAATACGCAGTATTTT. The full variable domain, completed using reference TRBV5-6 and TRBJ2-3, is DAGVTQSPTHLIKTRGQQVTLRCSPKSGHDTVSWYQQALGQGPQFIFQYYEEEERQRGNFPDRFSGHQFPNYSSELNVNALLLGDSALYLCASSLDLYRNFNTQYFGPGTRLTVL.

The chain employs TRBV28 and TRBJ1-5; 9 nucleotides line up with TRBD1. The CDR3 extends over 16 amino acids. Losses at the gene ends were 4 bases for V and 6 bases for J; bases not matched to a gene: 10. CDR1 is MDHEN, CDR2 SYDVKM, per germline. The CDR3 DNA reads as TGTGCCAGCAGTTCTAGGGACAGGGAGGTCAGTCAGCCCCAGCATTTT. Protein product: CASSSRDREVSQPQHF. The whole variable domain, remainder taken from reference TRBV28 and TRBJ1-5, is DVKVTQSSRYLVKRTGEKVFLECVQDMDHENMFWYRQDPGLGLRLIYFSYDVKMKEKGDIPEGYSVSREKKERFSLILESASTNQTSMYLCASSSRDREVSQPQHFGDGTRLSIL.

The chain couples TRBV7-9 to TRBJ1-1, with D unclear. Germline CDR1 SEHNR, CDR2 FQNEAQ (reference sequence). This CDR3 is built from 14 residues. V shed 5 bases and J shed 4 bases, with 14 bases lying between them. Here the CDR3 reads CASSALISGTEAFF. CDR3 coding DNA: TGTGCCAGCAGCGCGCTTATTTCTGGCACTGAAGCTTTCTTT. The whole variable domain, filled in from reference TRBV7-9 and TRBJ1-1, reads DTGVSQNPRHKITKRGQNVTFRCDPISEHNRLYWYRQTLGQGPEFLTYFQNEAQLEKSRLLSDRFSAERPKGSFSTLEIQRTEQGDSAMYLCASSALISGTEAFFGQGTRLTVV.

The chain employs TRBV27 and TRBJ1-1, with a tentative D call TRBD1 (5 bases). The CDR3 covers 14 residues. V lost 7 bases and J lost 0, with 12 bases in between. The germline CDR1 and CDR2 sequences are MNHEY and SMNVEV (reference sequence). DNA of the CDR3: TGTGCCAGCAAGCGGACAACCATGAACACTGAAGCTTTCTTT. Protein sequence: CASKRTTMNTEAFF.

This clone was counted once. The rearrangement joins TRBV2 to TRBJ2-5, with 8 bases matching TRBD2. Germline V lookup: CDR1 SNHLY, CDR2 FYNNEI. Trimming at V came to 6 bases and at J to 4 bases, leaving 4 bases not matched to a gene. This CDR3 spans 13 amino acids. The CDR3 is CASRLAGTETQYF. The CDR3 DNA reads TGTGCCAGCAGATTAGCGGGAACAGAGACCCAGTACTTC.

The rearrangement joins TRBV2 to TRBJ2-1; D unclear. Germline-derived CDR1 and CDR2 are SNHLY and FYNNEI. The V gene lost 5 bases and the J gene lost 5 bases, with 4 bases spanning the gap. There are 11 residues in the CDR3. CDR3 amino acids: CASSPDNEQFF. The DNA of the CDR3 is TGTGCCAGCAGTCCAGACAATGAGCAGTTCTTC.

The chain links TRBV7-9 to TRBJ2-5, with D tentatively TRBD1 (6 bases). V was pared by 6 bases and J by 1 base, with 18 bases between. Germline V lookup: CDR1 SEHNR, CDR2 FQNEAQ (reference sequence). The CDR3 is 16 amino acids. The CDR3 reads CASSTTGSMGQETQYF. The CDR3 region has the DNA TGTGCCAGCAGTACTACAGGGAGTATGGGCCAAGAGACCCAGTACTTC. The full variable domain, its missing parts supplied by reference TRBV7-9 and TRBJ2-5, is DTGVSQNPRHKITKRGQNVTFRCDPISEHNRLYWYRQTLGQGPEFLTYFQNEAQLEKSRLLSDRFSAERPKGSFSTLEIQRTEQGDSAMYLCASSTTGSMGQETQYFGPGTRLLVL.

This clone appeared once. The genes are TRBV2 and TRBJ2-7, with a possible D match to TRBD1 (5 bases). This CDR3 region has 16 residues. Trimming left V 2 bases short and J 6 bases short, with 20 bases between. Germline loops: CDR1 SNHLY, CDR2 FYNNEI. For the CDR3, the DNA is TGTGCCAGCAGTGAACCAGCGCAGGGTGCAGGGCGCGAGCAGTACTTC. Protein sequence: CASSEPAQGAGREQYF.

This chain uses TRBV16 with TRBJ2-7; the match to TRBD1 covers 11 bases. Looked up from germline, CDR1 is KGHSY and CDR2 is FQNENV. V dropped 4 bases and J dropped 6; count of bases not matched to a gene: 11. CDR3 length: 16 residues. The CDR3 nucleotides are TGTGCCAGCAGCCTAACCTTCGGACAGGGGGCTGGCGAGCAGTACTTC. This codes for CASSLTFGQGAGEQYF.

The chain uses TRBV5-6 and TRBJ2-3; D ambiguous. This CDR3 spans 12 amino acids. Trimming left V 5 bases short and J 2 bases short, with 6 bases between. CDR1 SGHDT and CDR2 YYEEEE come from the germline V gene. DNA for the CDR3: TGTGCCAGCAGTATACTCACAGATACGCAGTATTTT. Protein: CASSILTDTQYF.

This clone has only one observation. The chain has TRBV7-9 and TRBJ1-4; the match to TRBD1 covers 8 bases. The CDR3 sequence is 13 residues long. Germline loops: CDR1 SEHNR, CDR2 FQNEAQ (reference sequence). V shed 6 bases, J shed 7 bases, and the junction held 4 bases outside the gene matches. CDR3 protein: CASRSGGSEKLFF. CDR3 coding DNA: TGTGCCAGCAGGTCAGGGGGCAGTGAAAAACTGTTTTTT.

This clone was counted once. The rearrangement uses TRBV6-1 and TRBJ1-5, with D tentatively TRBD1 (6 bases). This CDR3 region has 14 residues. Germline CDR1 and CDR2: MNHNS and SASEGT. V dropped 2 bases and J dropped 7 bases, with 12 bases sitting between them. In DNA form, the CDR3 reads TGTGCCAGCAGTGAATTCGGGGGCGAACAGCCCCAGCATTTT. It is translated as CASSEFGGEQPQHF.